These T cell receptor beta chains were read from a single sample in a study of cytomegalovirus exposure and HLA in healthy donors. Profiling relied on immunoSEQ multiplex PCR, and the TCRdb table lists in-frame clones only, not all of them. The sample shows 150,000 to 200,000 clones, approximately 71% of them seen only once. The sequencing input was PBMCs. All receptors derive from a male donor in good health and CMV-seronegative. The CDR3 runs from the conserved cysteine through the conserved F or W. The order of the fields is D gene, clone size, J gene, V gene, CDR3 DNA, CDR3 protein. A D gene is named only where the DNA matches it firmly. Clone size appears in some rows only: once, few, many, or a class for an expanded clone.

>.|few|TRBJ2-5|TRBV7-2
TGTGCCAGCAGCTTATCCGGAGAGACCCAGTACTTC
CASSLSGETQYF
>TRBD2|.|TRBJ2-3|TRBV18
TGTGCCAGCTCCCTAGCGGTAACAGATACGCAGTATTTT
CASSLAVTDTQYF
>.|.|TRBJ2-7|TRBV6-5
TGTGCCAGCAGTTACTCGATGCGGTACGAGCAGTACTTC
CASSYSMRYEQYF
>.|.|TRBJ2-5|TRBV2
TGTGCCAGCAGGGGGGGGCAGTCGTACCAAGAGACCCAGTACTTC
CASRGGQSYQETQYF
>TRBD1|.|TRBJ2-3|TRBV28
TGTGCCACTGAACGGGACAGGGCCACAGATACGCAGTATTTT
CATERDRATDTQYF
>TRBD1|.|TRBJ2-3|TRBV2
TGTGCCAGCAGAGCCGGGTCCAGGGGGAGCGCAGATACGCAGTATTTT
CASRAGSRGSADTQYF
>TRBD1|.|TRBJ1-4|TRBV27
TGTGCCAGCAGTTTATATTATGGGACAGGGGAGGAAAAACTGTTTTTT
CASSLYYGTGEEKLFF
>.|.|TRBJ2-1|TRBV6-5
TGTGCCAGCAGCCTACTAGCTTGGTCCTACAATGAGCAGTTCTTC
CASSLLAWSYNEQFF
>.|.|TRBJ2-7|TRBV6-1
TGTGCCAGCAGTGATGGCAGGGGACGAGACGAGCAGTACTTC
CASSDGRGRDEQYF
>.|.|TRBJ1-6|TRBV19
TGTGCCAGTAGTCCACAAGATTCACCCCTCCACTTT
CASSPQDSPLHF
>TRBD1|.|TRBJ1-1|TRBV6-5
TGTGCCAGCAGTTCTACAGGGGCCTCTGAAGCTTTCTTT
CASSSTGASEAFF
>TRBD1|.|TRBJ1-3|TRBV6-1
TGTGCCAGCAGTGAAGCAACGGGACAGGGAACCACCATATATTTT
CASSEATGQGTTIYF
>.|.|TRBJ1-1|TRBV2
TGTGCCAGCAGTGGCCTGACTGTGAACACTGAAGCTTTCTTT
CASSGLTVNTEAFF
>TRBD1|.|TRBJ2-1|TRBV25-1
TGTGCCAGCAGTACACGGACAGGGGGCGCCTACAATGAGCAGTTCTTC
CASSTRTGGAYNEQFF
>TRBD1|once|TRBJ2-7|TRBV28
TGTGCCAGCGGTAGGGACAGCGCCTACGAGCAGTACTTC
CASGRDSAYEQYF
>.|.|TRBJ2-1|TRBV7-9
TGTGCCAGCAGAATTACGGGAAACAACGTCTTC
CASRITGNNVF
>TRBD1|.|TRBJ1-1|TRBV5-5
TGTGCCAGCAGCGGTACAGGGGGTACTGAAGCTTTCTTT
CASSGTGGTEAFF
>TRBD2|.|TRBJ2-7|TRBV15
TGTGCCACCAGCACCGACGGGACTAGCGGGAGATATCAGTACTTC
CATSTDGTSGRYQYF
>TRBD1|.|TRBJ2-7|TRBV27
TGTGCCAGCAGTGCAACAGGGGGCAATCTCCCCTACGAGCAGTACTTC
CASSATGGNLPYEQYF
>TRBD2|.|TRBJ2-5|TRBV20-1
TGCAGTGGAAATAGCGGGCAGACCCAGTACTTC
CSGNSGQTQYF
>.|few|TRBJ1-6|TRBV25-1
TGTGCCAGCAGTGAATTAGGCCGACTGTCACCCCTCCACTTT
CASSELGRLSPLHF
>.|.|TRBJ1-1|TRBV19
TGTGCCAGTAGTAGCCAGGGAGGCAACACTGAAGCTTTCTTT
CASSSQGGNTEAFF
>.|.|TRBJ2-5|TRBV5-1
TGCGCCAGCAGCGTGGCGTCGGGTAGGGGCCAAGAGACCCAGTACTTC
CASSVASGRGQETQYF
>.|.|TRBJ1-1|TRBV7-3
TGTGCCAGCAGCATACAGCAGGGAACTGAAGCTTTCTTT
CASSIQQGTEAFF
>.|.|TRBJ2-7|TRBV18
TGTGCCAGCTCACCGCGACTGGATTCCCGCTACGAGCAGTACTTC
CASSPRLDSRYEQYF
>.|few|TRBJ2-5|TRBV11-1
TGTGCCAGCAGCTTAGATTGGGCAGGGGAAGAGACCCAGTACTTC
CASSLDWAGEETQYF
>TRBD2|once|TRBJ2-3|TRBV2
TGTGCCAGCAGGTCCCTGAGAACGGGGGGGCAAGCAGATACGCAGTATTTT
CASRSLRTGGQADTQYF
>.|.|TRBJ2-2|TRBV7-6
TGTGCCAGCAGCCTACTCGGCCGGGGGGCGCGTACCGGGGAGCTGTTTTTT
CASSLLGRGARTGELFF
>.|.|TRBJ2-7|TRBV5-1
TGCGCCAGCAGCTTGGGTTTGGACAGCCCATACGAGCAGTACTTC
CASSLGLDSPYEQYF
>.|.|TRBJ1-2|TRBV6-6
TGTGCCACCATGACGCCGGACGGAGGATATGGCTACACCTTC
CATMTPDGGYGYTF
>.|.|TRBJ1-3|TRBV12-5
TGTGCTAGTGGTTTGGGCACAGGGAATATTGGAAACGCCATATATTTT
CASGLGTGNIGNAIYF
>.|once|TRBJ1-5|TRBV7-6
TGTGCCAGCACCTCTTACGGACAGCAATATAGCAATCAGCCCCAGCATTTT
CASTSYGQQYSNQPQHF
>TRBD1|.|TRBJ1-5|TRBV27
TGTGCCAGCAGAAGACAGGGCGATCAGCCCCAGCATTTT
CASRRQGDQPQHF
>TRBD2|.|TRBJ2-7|TRBV6-6
TGTGCCAGCAGTTACCTAGCGGGACCCTACGAGCAGTACTTC
CASSYLAGPYEQYF
>TRBD1|.|TRBJ1-4|TRBV5-8
TGTGCCAGCAGCTCGGGACAGTCAACTAATGAAAAACTGTTTTTT
CASSSGQSTNEKLFF
>TRBD1|few|TRBJ1-1|TRBV6-1
TGTGCCAGCCAAACAGGGGGCAACACTGAAGCTTTCTTT
CASQTGGNTEAFF
>.|few|TRBJ1-2|TRBV27
TGTGCCAGCGGAGAGACAGATAGTAACTATGGCTACACCTTC
CASGETDSNYGYTF
>.|few|TRBJ2-1|TRBV7-3
TGTGCCAGCAGCAACACCCTACCCCCTAGAGCTGAGCAGTTCTTC
CASSNTLPPRAEQFF
>.|.|TRBJ1-1|TRBV27
TGTGCCAGCAGTCCATCCAGGGTCACTGAAGCTTTCTTT
CASSPSRVTEAFF
>TRBD2|.|TRBJ2-7|TRBV28
TGTGCCAGTTCTAGCGGGAGTGTGTACGAGCAGTACTTC
CASSSGSVYEQYF
>TRBD1|few|TRBJ2-2|TRBV28
TGTGCCAGCAGAACAGGGGCTACGAACACCGGGGAGCTGTTTTTT
CASRTGATNTGELFF
>TRBD1|.|TRBJ1-2|TRBV6-6
TGTGCCAGCAGTCAACAGGGGAACTATGGCTACACCTTC
CASSQQGNYGYTF